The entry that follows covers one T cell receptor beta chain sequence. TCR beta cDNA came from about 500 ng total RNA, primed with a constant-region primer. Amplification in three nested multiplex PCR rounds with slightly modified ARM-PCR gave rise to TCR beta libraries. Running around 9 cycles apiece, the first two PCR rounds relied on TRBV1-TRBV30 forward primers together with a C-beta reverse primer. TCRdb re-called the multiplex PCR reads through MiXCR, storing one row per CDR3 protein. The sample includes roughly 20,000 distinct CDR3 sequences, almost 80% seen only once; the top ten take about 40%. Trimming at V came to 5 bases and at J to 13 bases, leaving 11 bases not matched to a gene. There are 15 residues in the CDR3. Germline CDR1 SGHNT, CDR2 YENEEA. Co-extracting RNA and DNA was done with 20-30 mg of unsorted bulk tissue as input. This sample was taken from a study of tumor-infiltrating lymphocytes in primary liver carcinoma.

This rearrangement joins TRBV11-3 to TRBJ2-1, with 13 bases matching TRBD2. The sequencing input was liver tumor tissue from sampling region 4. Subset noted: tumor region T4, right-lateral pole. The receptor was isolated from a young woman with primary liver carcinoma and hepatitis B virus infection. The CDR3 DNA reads TGTGCCAGCAGCCAACTAGCGGGGGGGGGGTACGAACAGTTCTTC. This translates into CASSQLAGGGYEQFF.